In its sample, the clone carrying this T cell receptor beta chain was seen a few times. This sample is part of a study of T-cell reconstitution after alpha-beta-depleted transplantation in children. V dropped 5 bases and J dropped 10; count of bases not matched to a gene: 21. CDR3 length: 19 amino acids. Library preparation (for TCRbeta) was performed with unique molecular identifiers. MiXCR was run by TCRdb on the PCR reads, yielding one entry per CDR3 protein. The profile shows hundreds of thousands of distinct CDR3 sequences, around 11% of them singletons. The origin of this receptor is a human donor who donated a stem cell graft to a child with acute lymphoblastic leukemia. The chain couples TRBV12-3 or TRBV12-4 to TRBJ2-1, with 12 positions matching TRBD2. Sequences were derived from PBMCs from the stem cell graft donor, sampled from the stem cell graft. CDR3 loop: CASSPQRGRASGRAEEQFF. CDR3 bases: TGTGCCAGCAGTCCCCAGCGGGGGAGGGCTAGCGGGAGGGCGGAAGAGCAGTTCTTC.